One sample yielded the 11 T cell receptor beta chains listed below, sequenced in a study of cytomegalovirus exposure and HLA in healthy donors. The PCR made use of 60 Vbeta and 13 Jbeta primers. Repertoires were generated with immunoSEQ multiplex PCR, while TCRdb's copy carries only in-frame clones and drops some. Of some 160,000 clones in the sample, approximately 80% were seen once. The sample taken for sequencing was PBMCs. These receptors were collected from a male donor in good health and CMV-seropositive.

The chain combines TRBV29-1 with TRBJ2-7; 8 bases fit TRBD1. The length of the CDR3 is 13 residues. Germline values: CDR1 SQVTM, CDR2 ANQGSEA. Trimming took 5 bases from V and 2 from J; bases not matched to a gene: 5. DNA for the CDR3: TGCAGCGTTACTGACAGGGGCCCCTACGAGCAGTACTTC. Its protein is CSVTDRGPYEQYF.

In its sample, this clone was seen a few times. The rearrangement uses TRBV7-6 and TRBJ1-1; 7 positions match TRBD1. The CDR3 is 13 residues long. Germline V gives CDR1 SGHVS, CDR2 FNYEAQ. V lost 1 base to trimming and J lost 7 bases; unmatched junction nucleotides: 3. The CDR3 bases are TGTGCCAGCAGCTTAGGAAACAGGGGTGAAGCTTTCTTT. Amino acid sequence: CASSLGNRGEAFF.

The chain links TRBV11-2 to TRBJ2-1, with 7 bases identical to TRBD1. The CDR3 has 15 residues. CDR1 and CDR2 from the germline V gene are SGHAT and FQNNGV. V dropped 5 bases and J dropped 6; count of bases not matched to a gene: 10. CDR3 loop: CASSRDRAGGNEQFF. For the CDR3, the DNA is TGTGCCAGCAGCCGCGACAGGGCAGGTGGCAATGAGCAGTTCTTC.

The chain recombines TRBV4-1 with TRBJ2-3; 12 nucleotides match TRBD2. CDR3 length: 17 residues. V was clipped by 0 bases and J by 7 bases; unmatched bases: 8. The V gene's germline CDR1 is MGHRA and CDR2 YSYEKL. CDR3 in amino acids: CASSQDRTSGAPHTQYF. The CDR3 DNA follows: TGCGCCAGCAGCCAAGATCGGACTAGCGGGGCACCACATACGCAGTATTTT.

This clone showed up just a few times. The chain links TRBV2 to TRBJ2-2; 9 bases match TRBD1. Looked up from germline, CDR1 is SNHLY and CDR2 is FYNNEI. The CDR3 sequence is 13 residues long. V dropped 6 bases and J dropped 5; count of bases not matched to a gene: 1. The CDR3 protein is CASRGTGTGELFF. DNA of the CDR3: TGTGCCAGCAGGGGGACAGGGACCGGGGAGCTGTTTTTT.

This chain links TRBV2 with TRBJ1-1; the D gene is possibly TRBD1 (5 bases). CDR3 length: 13 amino acids. Trimming removed 1 base at V and 2 bases at J, with 5 bases between. Germline-derived CDR1 and CDR2 are SNHLY and FYNNEI. As DNA, the CDR3 is TGTGCCAGCAGTGAAGGGGGCAACACTGAAGCTTTCTTT. It specifies CASSEGGNTEAFF.

The CDR3 nucleotides are TGTGCCAGCAGTGTAACAGGGGCGGGATACATCGATTCTAACTATGGCTACACCTTC. Translation gives CASSVTGAGYIDSNYGYTF. The chain is built from TRBV28 and TRBJ1-2; 7 bases line up with TRBD1. Per germline, CDR1 MDHEN and CDR2 SYDVKM. The V segment lost 5 bases and the J segment 0 bases; nucleotides outside the gene matches: 18. The CDR3 spans 19 residues.

This rearrangement joins TRBV30 to TRBJ1-2; 10 nucleotides match TRBD1. V gave up 5 bases and J gave up 5 bases; unmatched junction bases: 8. Germline V CDR1 and CDR2: GTSNPN, SVGIG (reference sequence). This CDR3 has 14 residues. In DNA, the CDR3 is TGTGCCTGGGCGAGGGACAGGGGCGGGTATGGCTACACCTTC. Protein: CAWARDRGGYGYTF.

To note about this clone: A read error may produce the germline difference seen at one junction end. This sample also contains other DNA sequences that code for the same CDR3. CDR3 protein: CASSEAGTSGSGEQYF. CDR3 DNA sequence: TGTGCCAGCAGTGAAGCGGGGACTAGCGGGAGCGGCGAGCAGTACTTT. The chain joins TRBV25-1 to TRBJ2-7, with 14 bases matching TRBD2. The CDR3 is 16 residues long. The germline CDR1 and CDR2 sequences are MGHDK and SYGVNS.

This chain uses TRBV9 with TRBJ2-1; 8 bases line up with TRBD1. V lost 3 bases and J lost 8; bases outside the gene matches: 13. Germline V lookup: CDR1 SGDLS, CDR2 YYNGEE. The CDR3 contains 16 residues. As DNA, the CDR3 is TGTGCCAGCAGCGCCTCCAGGACAGGGTTTAGGTATGAGCAGTTCTTC. It yields the protein CASSASRTGFRYEQFF.

The gene calls are TRBV6-4 and TRBJ2-3, with D tentatively TRBD1 (5 bases). Deletions cut 6 bases from V and 4 bases from J, with 17 bases between. The V gene's germline CDR1 is MRHNA and CDR2 SNTAGT. The CDR3 has 15 residues. CDR3 sequence reads: CASSIDRRGSDTQYF. CDR3 nucleotides: TGTGCCAGCAGCATCGACAGAAGGGGCTCAGATACGCAGTATTTT.